The 3 T cell receptor beta chains below come from one sample, sequenced in a study of CD8 T cells in Susac syndrome. An amount of RNA that ranged from roughly 0.45 to 1 ug was reverse transcribed with random hexamers. Via MiXCR, TCRdb re-called the immunoSEQ multiplex PCR reads, giving one row per CDR3 protein. The profile shows 160,000 or so distinct CDR3 sequences, approximately 94% of them singletons. Sample: CD4+ T cells from PBMCs. These receptors were obtained from a human donor with Susac syndrome.

This clonotype was seen only once. CDR3 coding DNA: TGTGCCAGCAGTTACTCTTTAGGGGATGGCGGGGAGCTGTTTTTT. Translation: CASSYSLGDGGELFF. The chain couples TRBV6-5 to TRBJ2-2; D is perhaps TRBD1 (5 bases). V lost 0 bases to trimming and J lost 7 bases, with 12 bases between them. The V gene's germline CDR1 is MNHEY and CDR2 SVGAGI. The CDR3 is made up of 15 amino acids.

This chain joins TRBV9 and TRBJ1-1, with 8 positions matching TRBD1. Trimming at V came to 3 bases and at J to 1 base, leaving 11 bases not matched to a gene. Germline V gene sequence: CDR1 SGDLS, CDR2 YYNGEE. The CDR3 runs to 17 residues. CDR3: CASSARGDRRPNTEAFF. The CDR3 DNA follows: TGTGCCAGCAGCGCGAGAGGGGACAGGCGACCGAACACTGAAGCTTTCTTT.

The chain is built from TRBV7-2 and TRBJ1-1; D is possibly TRBD1 (6 bases). The CDR3 length is 15 residues. Germline assignment: CDR1 SGHTA and CDR2 FQGNSA. V lost 1 base and J 5 bases, leaving 14 bases between the germline ends. CDR3 in amino acids: CASSLESAGVTEAFF. CDR3 sequence (DNA): TGTGCCAGCAGCTTAGAATCGGCAGGGGTGACTGAAGCTTTCTTT.